Presented here are 8 T cell receptor beta chains from one specimen sequenced in a study of cytomegalovirus exposure and HLA in healthy donors. The PCR contained 60 Vbeta and 13 Jbeta primers. The repertoire was sequenced with immunoSEQ multiplex PCR; TCRdb's copy has only in-frame clones and lacks some. The sample shows 70,000 or so clones, roughly 68% of them seen only once. Sequenced sample: PBMCs. Receptors were obtained from a woman aged 60 to 75 in good health and CMV-seropositive.

The chain combines TRBV21-1 with TRBJ2-7; TRBD1 reflects the table's D call only, with no check against the DNA. TRBV21-1 is deemed a pseudogene. The CDR3 contains 15 residues. In DNA form, the CDR3 reads TGTGCCAGCAGCAGGACAGGGCGAATTCTCTACGAGCAGTACTTC. As protein: CASSRTGRILYEQYF.

This clone has just a few counts. The chain carries TRBV2 and TRBJ2-1; 8 bases align to TRBD2. J lost 3 bases, V lost 6 bases, and 10 bases had no gene match. CDR1 is SNHLY, CDR2 FYNNEI, per germline. The CDR3 runs to 16 residues. The CDR3 DNA is TGTGCCAGCAGCGAACCGGGACTAGGAGGCTACAATGAGCAGTTCTTC. Translating it yields CASSEPGLGGYNEQFF.

This clone has just a few counts. The gene calls are TRBV5-4 and TRBJ2-5; unclear D gene. The J call is in doubt because the DNA end fits TRBJ2-7 better. Germline V gives CDR1 SGHNT, CDR2 YYREEE (reference sequence). There are 12 residues in the CDR3. The CDR3 DNA follows: TGTGCCAGCAGCATCCGTAGCTACGAGCAGTACTTC. Protein sequence: CASSIRSYEQYF.

Regarding this clone: Because the CDR3 is missing its conserved closing phenylalanine or tryptophan, this is likely a read error. No DNA is shown, since the ends of the CDR3 on it are uncertain; the CDR3 is the one TCRdb lists. The chain combines TRBV6-5 with TRBJ1-2; the D segment call TRBD1 is taken from the table without a DNA check. Germline CDR1 and CDR2: MNHEY and SVGAGI. The CDR3 has 13 residues if both end residues are counted. CDR3 sequence reads: CASSYVGAHGCTC.

CDR3 residues: CASSIDPRTGGNTEAFF. The CDR3 DNA sequence: TGTGCCAGTAGTATAGACCCAAGGACAGGGGGGAACACTGAAGCTTTCTTT. The chain combines TRBV19 with TRBJ1-1, with 10 bases that match TRBD1. The CDR3 has 17 amino acids. Trimming took 0 bases from V and 1 from J; bases not matched to a gene: 5. Germline assignment: CDR1 LNHDA and CDR2 SQIVND (reference sequence).

This clone was picked up one time. This chain joins TRBV7-9 and TRBJ1-2; D ambiguous. The V gene lost 3 bases and the J gene lost 5 bases, with 7 bases spanning the gap. The CDR3 covers 12 residues. Germline values: CDR1 SEHNR, CDR2 FQNEAQ (reference sequence). The DNA for the CDR3 is TGTGCCAGCAGCTTTGAGGAATATGGCTACACCTTC. Amino acid sequence: CASSFEEYGYTF.

V is TRBV6-4 and J is TRBJ1-3; D is unclear. Trimming took off 0 bases at V and 4 bases at J, with 13 bases between the two ends. The V gene's germline CDR1 is MRHNA and CDR2 SNTAGT. The length of the CDR3 is 16 residues. In DNA form, the CDR3 reads TGTGCCAGCAGTGACTCGAAGGGTGGGAGGGGAAACACCATATATTTT. It encodes CASSDSKGGRGNTIYF.

V gene TRBV6-5 combines with J gene TRBJ2-4; D perhaps matches TRBD2 (6 bases). Germline V gene sequence: CDR1 MNHEY, CDR2 SVGAGI. The CDR3 loop spans 12 amino acids. V shed 7 bases and J shed 8 bases, with 12 bases lying between them. CDR3 DNA sequence: TGTGCCAGCATTAGCAGGGACTACATTCAGTACTTC. Its protein product is CASISRDYIQYF.